The 19 T cell receptor beta chains reported below all come from one sample, sequenced in a study of blood T cell repertoires in COVID-19. Method: immunoSEQ multiplex PCR; TCRdb's copy keeps in-frame clones and lacks some. The sample yields tens of thousands of clones, roughly 70% seen once. The specimen was peripheral blood. These receptors were obtained from a man between 65 and 85 years old with COVID-19, enrolled during active disease.

This chain connects TRBV4-1 to TRBJ2-2; TRBD2 matches at 13 bases. Trimming removed 6 bases from V and 5 bases from J; junction bases left unmatched: 3. The CDR3 covers 15 residues. Germline V gene data show CDR1 as MGHRA and CDR2 as YSYEKL. The CDR3 spells CASSSGLAGTGELFF. The CDR3, as DNA: TGCGCCAGCAGTTCGGGACTAGCGGGAACCGGGGAGCTGTTTTTT.

This chain links TRBV18 with TRBJ2-2; maybe TRBD2 (6 bases). The germline gives CDR1 KGHSH, CDR2 LQKENI. The CDR3 length is 15 residues. V dropped 3 bases and J dropped 1 base, with 9 bases sitting between them. CDR3 sequence: CASSPRGVNTGELFF. The CDR3 DNA sequence: TGTGCCAGCTCACCCCGCGGGGTGAACACCGGGGAGCTGTTTTTT.

The chain links TRBV28 to TRBJ2-1, with TRBD2 matching 10 bases. Trimming cost V 7 bases and J 12 bases; bases outside gene matches: 12. CDR1 MDHEN and CDR2 SYDVKM come from the germline V gene. The CDR3 runs 14 residues. CDR3 DNA sequence: TGTGCCAGCAAAGTGTCTAGCGGGAGAGGTGGGCAGTTCTTC. This translates into CASKVSSGRGGQFF.

V is TRBV11-1 and J is TRBJ2-1; D ambiguous. V lost 0 bases and J lost 9, with 9 bases in between. This CDR3 is 13 amino acids long. Germline V gene data show CDR1 as SGHAT and CDR2 as FQDESV (reference sequence). In DNA form, the CDR3 reads TGTGCCAGCAGCTTAGCACTGAGGCGTGAGCAGTTCTTC. It yields the protein CASSLALRREQFF. The variable domain in full, completed from reference TRBV11-1 and TRBJ2-1, reads EAEVAQSPRYKITEKSQAVAFWCDPISGHATLYWYRQILGQGPELLVQFQDESVVDDSQLPKDRFSAERLKGVDSTLKIQPAELGDSAMYLCASSLALRREQFFGPGTRLTVL.

The chain is built from TRBV29-1 and TRBJ1-4, with a tentative D call TRBD1 (5 bases). V was cut by 4 bases and J by 8 bases, with 23 bases left in between. There are 16 residues in the CDR3. Germline V gives CDR1 SQVTM, CDR2 ANQGSEA. In DNA, the CDR3 is TGCAGCGTTGGCTTCTTTCGCGGGGGGGTAGGAGAAAAACTGTTTTTT. Residues: CSVGFFRGGVGEKLFF.

The V and J genes are TRBV9 and TRBJ2-1, with 14 bases matching TRBD2. Germline V gene sequence: CDR1 SGDLS, CDR2 YYNGEE. The CDR3 spans 19 residues. Germline trimming cut 0 bases from V and 2 bases from J; bases unmatched to any gene: 7. The CDR3: CASSVDGTSGSGPYNEQFF. The CDR3 nucleotides read TGTGCCAGCAGCGTAGACGGGACTAGCGGGAGTGGCCCCTACAATGAGCAGTTCTTC.

The J gene is TRBJ2-1, the V gene TRBV6-5, with a weak D call TRBD2 (5 bases). The V and J ends lost 0 bases and 3 bases respectively, with 12 bases between them. There are 16 residues in the CDR3. The germline gives CDR1 MNHEY, CDR2 SVGAGI. This chain's CDR3 is CASSYSGGYLYNEQFF. The CDR3 coding sequence is TGTGCCAGCAGTTACTCAGGAGGATACCTCTACAATGAGCAGTTCTTC.

The V gene is TRBV6-2 or TRBV6-3, the J gene TRBJ2-1; 7 bases align to TRBD2. CDR1 is MNHEY, CDR2 SVGEGT, per germline. V lost 4 bases to trimming and J lost 0 bases; unmatched junction nucleotides: 12. The CDR3 runs 18 residues. The CDR3 nucleotides read TGTGCCAGCAGTTTCGTTTCTAGCGGACTAAGCTCCTACAATGAGCAGTTCTTC. It specifies CASSFVSSGLSSYNEQFF.

The genes are TRBV24-1 and TRBJ2-1; 9 bases agree with TRBD1. CDR1 KGHDR and CDR2 SFDVKD come from the germline V gene. J was trimmed by 3 bases and V by 0 bases; bases with no gene match: 2. The CDR3 loop spans 16 amino acids. The CDR3 nucleotides read TGTGCCACCAGTGATTTGGACAGGGGGGTCTACAATGAGCAGTTCTTC. Translated: CATSDLDRGVYNEQFF.

The V and J genes are TRBV28 and TRBJ1-1; 7 positions agree with TRBD1. Germline CDR1 is MDHEN and CDR2 is SYDVKM. The J segment lost 1 base and the V segment lost 5 bases, leaving 13 bases of the junction unmatched. CDR3 length equals 17 residues. CDR3 sequence (DNA): TGTGCCAGCAGTCAGATCTTACAGGGGCACCAGAACACTGAAGCTTTCTTT. Translated, it gives CASSQILQGHQNTEAFF.

This clone was observed a handful of times. This chain connects TRBV25-1 to TRBJ2-1; D may be TRBD2 (6 bases). Germline V gene lookup returns CDR1 MGHDK and CDR2 SYGVNS. There are 16 residues in the CDR3. With 5 bases removed from V and 0 bases from J, the gap between germline ends came to 14 bases. The CDR3 reads CASSYPGGSSYNEQFF. The CDR3 DNA follows: TGTGCCAGCAGTTACCCTGGGGGGAGCTCCTACAATGAGCAGTTCTTC. The whole variable domain, remainder taken from reference TRBV25-1 and TRBJ2-1, is EADIYQTPRYLVIGTGKKITLECSQTMGHDKMYWYQQDPGMELHLIHYSYGVNSTEKGDLSSESTVSRIRTEHFPLTLESARPSHTSQYLCASSYPGGSSYNEQFFGPGTRLTVL.

This rearrangement joins TRBV6-2 or TRBV6-3 to TRBJ1-4; TRBD1 matches at 9 bases. Germline lookup yields CDR1 MNHEY and CDR2 SVGEGT. This CDR3 spans 14 amino acids. J lost 7 bases, V lost 4 bases, and 4 bases had no gene match. The CDR3 DNA reads TGTGCCAGCAGTTCGTGGGACAGGGCTGAAAAACTGTTTTTT. Amino acid sequence: CASSSWDRAEKLFF.

V gene TRBV6-5 combines with J gene TRBJ1-1, with TRBD1 matching over 7 bases. Germline V gene lookup returns CDR1 MNHEY and CDR2 SVGAGI. After removal of 4 bases from V and 3 bases from J, the junction contained 11 bases not matched to a gene. CDR3 length equals 16 residues. DNA of the CDR3: TGTGCCAGCAGTTTCGAAAAGACAGGGAGAGACACTGAAGCTTTCTTT. The encoded protein is CASSFEKTGRDTEAFF.

The CDR3 loop is CASSWLAGEQFF. The CDR3 coding sequence is TGTGCCAGCAGTTGGCTAGCGGGTGAGCAGTTCTTC. The chain carries TRBV12-3 or TRBV12-4 and TRBJ2-1, with TRBD2 matching 8 bases. The junction had 2 bases not matched to a gene; V was cut back by 4 bases and J by 9 bases. CDR3 length: 12 amino acids.

The V call is TRBV28, the J call TRBJ1-2, with 12 bases aligning to TRBD1. This CDR3 comprises 17 residues. With V trimmed by 5 bases and J by 1 base, 8 bases remained unmatched. CDR1 is MDHEN and CDR2 is SYDVKM in the germline V gene. The CDR3 region is CASSQPRDRGLNYGYTF. CDR3 nucleotides: TGTGCCAGCAGTCAGCCACGGGACAGGGGGCTTAACTATGGCTACACCTTC.

This clone was recorded only once. J is TRBJ2-2 and V is TRBV19, with D tentatively TRBD2 (5 bases). CDR3 size: 16 residues. Germline CDR1 reads LNHDA; CDR2 reads SQIVND (reference sequence). V lost 6 bases to trimming and J lost 1 base, with 15 bases between them. CDR3 sequence reads: CASRNLGLGNTGELFF. In DNA, the CDR3 is TGTGCCAGTAGGAACTTAGGACTCGGGAACACCGGGGAGCTGTTTTTT. The whole variable domain, filled in from reference TRBV19 and TRBJ2-2, reads DGGITQSPKYLFRKEGQNVTLSCEQNLNHDAMYWYRQDPGQGLRLIYYSQIVNDFQKGDIAEGYSVSREKKESFPLTVTSAQKNPTAFYLCASRNLGLGNTGELFFGEGSRLTVL.

The J gene is TRBJ1-3, the V gene TRBV7-9; D unresolved. This CDR3 has 14 amino acids. Germline values: CDR1 SEHNR, CDR2 FQNEAQ (reference sequence). V was pared by 2 bases and J by 0 bases, with 5 bases between. The CDR3: CASSLSFSGNTIYF. The CDR3, as DNA: TGTGCCAGCAGCTTATCCTTCTCTGGAAACACCATATATTTT.

The chain has TRBV7-9 and TRBJ1-2; D might be TRBD1 (5 bases). V gave up 6 bases and J gave up 0 bases, with 11 bases separating them. Germline V gene lookup returns CDR1 SEHNR and CDR2 FQNEAQ (reference sequence). The CDR3 covers 14 residues. CDR3 loop: CASSWGSSNYGYTF. In nucleotides, the CDR3 is TGTGCCAGCAGTTGGGGCAGTTCTAACTATGGCTACACCTTC.

The CDR3 loop reads CASSLYQNSPLHF. CDR3 nucleotide sequence: TGTGCCAGCAGCTTATATCAGAATTCACCCCTCCACTTT. The gene calls are TRBV11-2 and TRBJ1-6; no definite D call. V was shortened by 2 bases and J by 7 bases, with 6 bases between the two germline ends. In germline, CDR1 is SGHAT, CDR2 FQNNGV. The CDR3 spans 13 residues.